The source of this T cell receptor beta chain is a study of OX40 agonist ivuxolimab in advanced cancers. Study information: An anti-OX40 (CD134) antibody with agonistic activity, ivuxolimab, was administered to patients. Study conclusions and caveats: At 0.1 to 3.0 mg/kg, CD4+ and CD8+ blood T cells expanded clonally by week 6. Expanded clones tended on average to be more numerous among CD8+ T cells than CD4+. Clonal expansion was among the lowest in partial responders at 0.1-3.0 mg/kg, especially CD8+.

Some clones are missing from TCRdb's copy, which holds only in-frame ones; the method was immunoSEQ multiplex PCR. In the table there are some 32,000 clones, roughly 84% of which are singletons. As regards this clone: Its antigen is not known.

Looked up from germline, CDR1 is MNHEY and CDR2 is SMNVEV (reference sequence). This CDR3 is 12 amino acids long. Trimming pared 5 bases from V and 0 bases from J, leaving 4 bases between. This clonotype was sampled from an adult with an advanced solid tumor such as melanoma, head and neck, liver or kidney cancer. The chain combines TRBV27 with TRBJ1-1; D is unclear. Material: CD4+ or CD8+ T cells sorted from blood, obtained in a trial of the OX40 agonist ivuxolimab. This chain's CDR3 is CASSHLNTEAFF. Written as DNA, the CDR3 is TGTGCCAGCAGTCACTTGAACACTGAAGCTTTCTTT.